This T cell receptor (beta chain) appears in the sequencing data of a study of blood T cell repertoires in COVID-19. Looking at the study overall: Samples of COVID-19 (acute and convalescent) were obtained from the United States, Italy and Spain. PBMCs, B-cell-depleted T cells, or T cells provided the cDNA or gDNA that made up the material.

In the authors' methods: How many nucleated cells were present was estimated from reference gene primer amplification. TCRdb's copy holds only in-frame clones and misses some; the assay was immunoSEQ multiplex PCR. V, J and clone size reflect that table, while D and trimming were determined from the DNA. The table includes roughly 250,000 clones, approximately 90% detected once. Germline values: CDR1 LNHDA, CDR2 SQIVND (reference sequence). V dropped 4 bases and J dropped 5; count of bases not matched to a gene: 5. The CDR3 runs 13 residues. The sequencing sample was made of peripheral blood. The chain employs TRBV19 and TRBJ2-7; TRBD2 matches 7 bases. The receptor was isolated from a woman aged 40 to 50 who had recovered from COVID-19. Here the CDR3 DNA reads TGTGCCAGTAGTAGGGGGGGTTACCACGAGCAGTACTTC. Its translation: CASSRGGYHEQYF.